Listed below are T cell receptor beta chains from one sample, sequenced in a study of CD4 T cells in relation to SARS-CoV-2 and coronaviruses. Here immunoSEQ multiplex PCR was the method, and the copy in TCRdb shows in-frame clones only, minus some. The sample lists around 65,000 clones; 87% were seen once. What was sequenced was memory CD4+ T cells from PBMCs. These TCRs come from a human donor in good health. Each CDR3 is given with its conserved first and last residue. Each record gives: CDR3 length, D gene, V gene, clone size, J gene, CDR3 protein, CDR3 DNA. The D gene is left open where the match is weak. Some rows mark clone size as missing; the rest say once, few, many or name a class of expanded clone.

14	NA	TRBV28	NA	TRBJ1-5	CASSLSGAHQPQHF	TGTGCCAGCAGTTTATCTGGAGCCCATCAGCCCCAGCATTTT
16	NA	TRBV10-1	NA	TRBJ2-5	CASSRRTRGREETQYF	TGCGCCAGCAGTCGACGGACGCGGGGGCGCGAAGAGACCCAGTACTTC
13	NA	TRBV12-3/TRBV12-4	once	TRBJ2-2	CASRSTGTGELFF	TGTGCCAGCAGATCCACAGGGACCGGGGAGCTGTTTTTT
16	NA	TRBV7-2	NA	TRBJ1-4	CASSLAAGAGNEKLFF	TGTGCCAGCAGCTTGGCTGCGGGGGCGGGTAATGAAAAACTGTTTTTT
12	NA	TRBV12-3/TRBV12-4	NA	TRBJ1-1	CASRSMGDEAFF	TGTGCCAGCAGGTCTATGGGGGATGAAGCTTTCTTT
14	TRBD1	TRBV6-5	NA	TRBJ1-1	CASRAGQGYTEAFF	TGTGCCAGCAGAGCCGGACAGGGCTATACTGAAGCTTTCTTT
15	NA	TRBV7-2	once	TRBJ1-4	CASSPGQSLNEKLFF	TGTGCCAGCAGCCCTGGACAGAGTCTTAATGAAAAACTGTTTTTT
15	TRBD1	TRBV4-2	NA	TRBJ1-1	CASSPRGQLVTEAFF	TGTGCCAGCAGCCCGAGGGGGCAGCTCGTTACTGAAGCTTTCTTT
17	NA	TRBV4-1	NA	TRBJ2-6	CASSQLPTLSGANVLTF	TGCGCCAGCAGCCAATTACCCACCCTCTCTGGGGCCAACGTCCTGACTTTC
16	TRBD1	TRBV7-3	NA	TRBJ1-2	CASSLTPRDSPYGYTF	TGTGCCAGCAGCTTAACCCCCCGGGACAGCCCCTATGGCTACACCTTC
18	TRBD2	TRBV11-2	NA	TRBJ2-3	CASSYPTVLAGETDTQYF	TGTGCCAGCAGCTATCCGACAGTACTAGCGGGAGAAACAGATACGCAGTATTTT
18	TRBD1	TRBV9	NA	TRBJ1-6	CASSPGIGQGQVYSPLHF	TGTGCCAGCAGCCCCGGTATCGGACAGGGGCAAGTTTATTCACCCCTCCACTTT
14	NA	TRBV9	NA	TRBJ1-2	CASSVAGVNYGYTF	TGTGCCAGCAGCGTAGCTGGGGTTAACTATGGCTACACCTTC
18	TRBD1	TRBV5-1	NA	TRBJ1-5	CASSLEPVEAGGNQPQHF	TGCGCCAGCAGCTTGGAGCCAGTTGAGGCAGGGGGGAATCAGCCCCAGCATTTT
14	NA	TRBV2	NA	TRBJ1-5	CASSVRTGYQPQHF	TGTGCCAGCAGTGTTAGGACGGGCTATCAGCCCCAGCATTTT
15	NA	TRBV5-5	once	TRBJ2-7	CASSHYRTSSYEQYF	TGTGCCAGCAGCCACTACAGGACGAGCTCCTACGAGCAGTACTTC
14	TRBD1	TRBV11-3	NA	TRBJ2-1	CASSLGQGTDEQFF	TGTGCCAGCAGCCTGGGACAGGGGACGGATGAGCAGTTCTTC
14	NA	TRBV2	NA	TRBJ1-1	CASRQGEKDTEAFF	TGTGCCAGCAGGCAGGGCGAAAAGGACACTGAAGCTTTCTTT
17	TRBD1	TRBV30	once	TRBJ2-1	CAWSDPRTGSSYNEQFF	TGTGCCTGGAGTGACCCCAGGACAGGGAGCTCCTACAATGAGCAGTTCTTC
18	TRBD2	TRBV10-3	NA	TRBJ2-5	CAIRAGTSGKKNQETQYF	TGTGCCATCAGGGCCGGGACTAGCGGGAAAAAAAACCAAGAGACCCAGTACTTC
14	TRBD1	TRBV7-9	NA	TRBJ2-7	CASSATDRGNEQYF	TGTGCCAGCAGCGCGACGGACAGGGGGAACGAGCAGTACTTC
16	TRBD1	TRBV5-1	NA	TRBJ2-7	CASSLQGTGTTYEQYF	TGCGCCAGCAGCTTGCAAGGGACAGGGACCACCTACGAGCAGTACTTC
18	NA	TRBV18	NA	TRBJ1-1	CASSPQQGWQGGNTEAFF	TGTGCCAGCTCACCCCAGCAGGGGTGGCAGGGCGGAAACACTGAAGCTTTCTTT
16	NA	TRBV5-6	few	TRBJ1-1	CASSWYRVGLNTEAFF	TGTGCCAGCAGCTGGTACAGGGTGGGATTGAACACTGAAGCTTTCTTT
17	NA	TRBV5-5	NA	TRBJ2-2	CASSFGWRQLNTGELFF	TGTGCCAGCAGCTTCGGGTGGCGTCAGCTGAACACCGGGGAGCTGTTTTTT
15	NA	TRBV11-2	NA	TRBJ2-7	CASSINWDGSYEQYF	TGTGCCAGCAGCATAAATTGGGACGGCTCCTACGAGCAGTACTTC
13	NA	TRBV20-1	NA	TRBJ2-5	CSASTRGRETQYF	TGCAGTGCTAGTACCCGGGGACGGGAGACCCAGTACTTC
14	NA	TRBV7-3	NA	TRBJ2-3	CASSQAGSTDTQYF	TGTGCCAGCAGCCAAGCGGGTTCGACAGATACGCAGTATTTT
15	TRBD1	TRBV7-9	NA	TRBJ2-7	CASSLAPGGIYEQYF	TGTGCCAGCAGCTTAGCTCCAGGGGGCATCTACGAGCAGTACTTC
12	NA	TRBV18	NA	TRBJ2-5	CASSPAEETQYF	TGTGCCAGCTCCCCCGCGGAGGAGACCCAGTACTTC
14	TRBD2	TRBV19	NA	TRBJ2-3	CASQSSGSTDTQYF	TGTGCCAGTCAAAGTAGCGGGAGCACAGATACGCAGTATTTT
13	NA	TRBV24-1	NA	TRBJ2-7	CATSEGATYEQYF	TGTGCCACCAGTGAGGGGGCAACATACGAGCAGTACTTC
15	NA	TRBV5-8	NA	TRBJ2-7	CASSFWGGSSYEQYF	TGTGCCAGCAGCTTTTGGGGTGGCAGCTCCTACGAGCAGTACTTC
14	NA	TRBV5-4	NA	TRBJ1-6	CASSFGGVMTPLHF	TGTGCCAGCAGCTTCGGGGGGGTAATGACACCCCTCCACTTT
15	TRBD1	TRBV5-1	NA	TRBJ1-2	CASSFGGDRVSGYTF	TGCGCCAGCAGCTTTGGAGGGGACAGGGTTAGTGGCTACACCTTC
14	NA	TRBV19	NA	TRBJ2-1	CASRRDLGVNEQFF	TGTGCCAGTAGAAGGGACTTGGGTGTCAATGAGCAGTTCTTC
11	NA	TRBV24-1	NA	TRBJ1-2	CATSDSKGYTF	TGTGCCACCAGTGATTCTAAAGGCTACACCTTC
14	NA	TRBV19	NA	TRBJ2-7	CASSIGGHTYEQYF	TGTGCCAGTAGTATAGGAGGGCATACCTACGAGCAGTACTTC
12	NA	TRBV12-3/TRBV12-4	NA	TRBJ2-7	CASSTTGYEQYF	TGTGCCAGCAGTACTACAGGGTACGAGCAGTACTTC
18	TRBD1	TRBV19	NA	TRBJ2-1	CASTKGGTGGTSYNEQFF	TGTGCCAGTACCAAAGGGGGGACAGGGGGCACCTCCTACAATGAGCAGTTCTTC
14	NA	TRBV3-1/TRBV3-2	once	TRBJ1-2	CASSPRGRDYGYTF	TGTGCCAGCAGCCCCCGCGGCAGGGACTATGGCTACACCTTC
15	TRBD1	TRBV19	NA	TRBJ2-1	CASCRDRGFDNEQFF	TGTGCCAGTTGCCGGGACAGGGGGTTCGACAATGAGCAGTTCTTC
12	TRBD1	TRBV7-9	NA	TRBJ1-2	CASSLTGGGYTF	TGTGCCAGCAGCTTAACAGGGGGCGGCTACACCTTC
13	NA	TRBV5-6	NA	TRBJ1-1	CASSLSLGTEAFF	TGTGCCAGCAGCTTGAGTTTGGGCACTGAAGCTTTCTTT